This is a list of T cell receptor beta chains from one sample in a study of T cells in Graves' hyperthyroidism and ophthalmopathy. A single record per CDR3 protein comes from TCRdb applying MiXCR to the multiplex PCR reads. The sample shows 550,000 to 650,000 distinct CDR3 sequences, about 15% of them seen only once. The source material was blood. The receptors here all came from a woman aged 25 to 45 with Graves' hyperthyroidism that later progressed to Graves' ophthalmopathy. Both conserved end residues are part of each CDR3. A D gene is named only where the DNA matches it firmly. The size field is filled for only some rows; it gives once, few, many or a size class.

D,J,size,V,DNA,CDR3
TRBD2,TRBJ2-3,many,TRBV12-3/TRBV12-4,TGTGCCAGCACCTTAGCGGGAGGAGATACGCAGTATTTT,CASTLAGGDTQYF
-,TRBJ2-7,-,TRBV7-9,TGTGCCAGCAGCGGAGTTCCGGGTAACTCCTACGAGCAGTACTTC,CASSGVPGNSYEQYF
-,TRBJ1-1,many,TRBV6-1,TGTGCCAGCAGTTTTGGAGGGTTTAGGTTCACTGAAGCTTTCTTT,CASSFGGFRFTEAFF
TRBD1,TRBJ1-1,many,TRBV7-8,TGTGCCAGCAGCGGGACTGGACAGGGAGGAGCTTTCTTT,CASSGTGQGGAFF
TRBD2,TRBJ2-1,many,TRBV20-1,TGCAGTGCTAGATTCGGACTAGCGGGAGGGAGCAATGAGCAGTTCTTC,CSARFGLAGGSNEQFF
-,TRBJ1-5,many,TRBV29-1,TGCAGCGTAGGTGGTCCGGGGCAGCCCCAGCATTTT,CSVGGPGQPQHF
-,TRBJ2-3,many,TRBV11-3,TGTGCCAGCAGCCCTCTAGTTGCAGATACGCAGTATTTT,CASSPLVADTQYF
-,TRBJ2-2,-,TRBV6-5,TGTGCCAGCAGTTACTTGGACGGGAACACCGGGGAGCTGTTTTTT,CASSYLDGNTGELFF
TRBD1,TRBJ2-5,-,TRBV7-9,TGTGCCAGCAGTACCGGGACAGAATTCCAAGAGACCCAGTACTTC,CASSTGTEFQETQYF
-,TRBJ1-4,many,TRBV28,TGTGCCAGCAGAAACCCAGGGTCCGTTTGGGAAAAACTGTTTTTT,CASRNPGSVWEKLFF
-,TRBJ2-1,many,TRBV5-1,TGCGCCAGCAGTATCGGGACGCAAAACAATGAGCAGTTCTTC,CASSIGTQNNEQFF
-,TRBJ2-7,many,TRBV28,TGTGCCAGCAGTTTCGTGAGGGACCTTGGGGTTTCCTACGAGCAGTACTTC,CASSFVRDLGVSYEQYF
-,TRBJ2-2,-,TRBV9,TGTGCCAGCAGCGTTGACGAGACCGGGGAGCTGTTTTTT,CASSVDETGELFF
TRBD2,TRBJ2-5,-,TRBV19,TGTGCCAGTAGTATAGATAGCGGGAGGGCCGGAGAGACCCAGTACTTC,CASSIDSGRAGETQYF
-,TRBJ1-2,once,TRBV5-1,TGCGCCAGCAGCATCGACAGTAACTATGGCTACACCTTC,CASSIDSNYGYTF
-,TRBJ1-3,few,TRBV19,TGTGCCAGTAGTATAGCGCGGCAGATCCCTGGAAACACCATATATTTT,CASSIARQIPGNTIYF
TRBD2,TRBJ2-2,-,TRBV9,TGTGCCAGCGGCGGGGGGCAGGGTCGGAAGAACACCGGGGAGCTGTTTTTT,CASGGGQGRKNTGELFF
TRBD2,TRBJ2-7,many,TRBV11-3,TGTGCCAGCAGCTTAGATGGGGCGGGAGGGCCCCACGAGCAGTACTTC,CASSLDGAGGPHEQYF
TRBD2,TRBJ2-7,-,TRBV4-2,TGTGCCAGCAGCCGGGAAGTTTTAGGGACTAGCGGAATTTGGGCCCCCCACGAGCAGTACTTC,CASSREVLGTSGIWAPHEQYF
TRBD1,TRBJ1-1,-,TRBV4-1,TGCGCCAGCAGCCAGCCGGGACAGTTGCGTATGGCTGAAGCTTTCTTT,CASSQPGQLRMAEAFF
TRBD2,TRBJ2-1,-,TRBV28,TGTGCCAGCAGTACCCTCCCCTTAGCGGGAGTTGGCAATGAGCAGTTCTTC,CASSTLPLAGVGNEQFF
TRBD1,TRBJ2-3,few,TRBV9,TGTGCCAGCAGCGCCCGGGACAGGGGCGGCACAGATACGCAGTATTTT,CASSARDRGGTDTQYF
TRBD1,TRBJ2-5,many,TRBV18,TGTGCCAGCTCACGGGGGACAGGGCAAGAGACCCAGTACTTC,CASSRGTGQETQYF
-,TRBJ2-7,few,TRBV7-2,TGTGCCAGCAGCTTAGCGCATAGTGGCTACGAGCAGTACTTC,CASSLAHSGYEQYF
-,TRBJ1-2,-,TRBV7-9,TGTGCCAGCAGCCCAAGGACCCGCGGGAACTATGGCTACACCTTC,CASSPRTRGNYGYTF
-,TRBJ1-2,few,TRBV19,TGTCCACACAAGGGGTGGGGCTACACCTTC,CPHKGWGYTF
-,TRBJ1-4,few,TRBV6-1,TGTGCCAGCAGTGAAGCAGGCCTGGAGAATGAAAAACTGTTTTTT,CASSEAGLENEKLFF
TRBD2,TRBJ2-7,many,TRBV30,TGTGCCTGGGCCGGACTAGCGGCCCCCTCCTACGAGCAGTACTTC,CAWAGLAAPSYEQYF
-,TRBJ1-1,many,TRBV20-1,TGCAGTGCTAGCCGAGGGGACACTGAAGCTTTCTTT,CSASRGDTEAFF
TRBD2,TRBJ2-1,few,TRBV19,TGTGCCAGTAGCGGACTAGCGGGAGGCAACGGTGAGCAGTTCTTC,CASSGLAGGNGEQFF
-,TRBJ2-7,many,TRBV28,TGTGCCAGCAGTTTGGCCCCCCTGACTAGTCCCCCCTCCTACGAGCAGTACTTC,CASSLAPLTSPPSYEQYF